This T cell receptor beta chain derives from a study of T cell repertoires in cytomegalovirus infection. Study information: Indications of both CMV infection and matching HLA type were provided by public TCR beta signatures.

V was shortened by 5 bases and J by 3 bases, with 10 bases between the two germline ends. CDR1 SGHTA and CDR2 FQGNSA come from the germline V gene. The CDR3 spans 13 residues. One entry per CDR3 protein, called by TCRdb with MiXCR from the reads. Of roughly 230,000 distinct CDR3 sequences in the sample, roughly 6.5% were seen once. This clonotype has a count of ten or more. This TCR was recovered from a human donor in good health (CMV status not recorded). Some clones in this sample may be carry-over from other donors' samples. The genes are TRBV7-2 and TRBJ1-1, with D perhaps matching TRBD1 (5 bases). Sequences were obtained from PBMCs. In DNA form, the CDR3 reads TGTGCCAGCAGCGTTGACAGTGACACTGAAGCTTTCTTT. Its translation is CASSVDSDTEAFF.